This T cell receptor (beta chain) was captured by sequencing in a study of T cell responses to AZD1222 COVID-19 vaccine. General observations from the study: Clonal diversity was possibly underestimated, and white British individuals and females predominated among donors. Spike-wide vaccine-associated CD4 TCRs dominated at 160-218 and 743-854. Baseline seropositivity characterized only 5 to 7 AZD1222 recipients. Unmutated regions of variants are reportedly targeted by nearly half of spike-specific TCRs.

CDR1 is DFQATT and CDR2 is SNEGSKA in the germline V gene (reference sequence). This CDR3 comprises 9 residues. Trimming stripped 3 bases from V and 12 bases from J, with 8 bases between. Assay: immunoSEQ multiplex PCR; the TCRdb copy retains only in-frame clones and omits some. The data show approximately 67,000 clones, with 80% to 90% seen just once and 21% held by the top ten. Comments on this clone: The antigen remains unidentified.

The sequenced sample was peripheral blood, obtained on day 0 of AZD1222 vaccination. This TCR derives from an adult in good health. V is TRBV20-1 and J is TRBJ1-2; TRBD1 is a possible D gene (5 bases). The CDR3: CSARDTNTF. The CDR3 nucleotides read TGCAGTGCTAGGGACACCAACACCTTC.